The T cell receptor (beta chain) described here comes from a study of cytomegalovirus exposure and HLA in healthy donors. The PCR made use of 60 Vbeta and 13 Jbeta primers. Method: immunoSEQ multiplex PCR; TCRdb's copy keeps in-frame clones and lacks some. The table has under 200,000 clones, 75% to 80% seen once; the top ten hold roughly an eighth. V trimming: 4 bases; J trimming: 8 bases; junction bases outside the gene matches: 16. Germline CDR1 is MNHNS and CDR2 is SASEGT. The CDR3 runs 16 residues. The V gene is TRBV6-1, the J gene TRBJ1-2; 7 nucleotides line up with TRBD1. Specimen: PBMCs. The TCR sequence derives from a man aged 45-60 years in good health and CMV-seropositive. The CDR3 nucleotides read TGTGCCAGCAGTGTCAAGAGCCTCGACAGGGTCCTAGGCTACACCTTC. Amino acid sequence: CASSVKSLDRVLGYTF.